This entry concerns a single T cell receptor (beta chain). These data originate in a study of technical replicates of blood from a handful of donors. The CDR3 contains 17 residues. J lost 4 bases, V lost 5 bases, and 14 bases had no gene match. The germline CDR1 and CDR2 sequences are GTSNPN and SVGIG (reference sequence). The assay was immunoSEQ multiplex PCR, and TCRdb's table has in-frame clones only and misses some. The sample lists roughly 93,000 clones; about 94% were seen once. The gene calls are TRBV30 and TRBJ2-2; TRBD1 aligns across 9 bases. Sequenced sample: T cells isolated from PBMCs. This clonotype was obtained from a human donor in good health. The CDR3 DNA sequence: TGTGCCTGGGTTTCTGGGTTGGGACAGGGCGGCACCGGGGAGCTGTTTTTT. Translating gives CAWVSGLGQGGTGELFF.